What follows are 10 T cell receptor beta chains derived from one specimen sequenced in a study of T cells after posttransplantation cyclophosphamide. Busulfan-fludarabine conditioning, marrow transplant, and cyclophosphamide on days +3 and +4 were administered. Here immunoSEQ multiplex PCR was the method, and the copy in TCRdb shows in-frame clones only, minus some. The repertoire has 5,700 or so clones, none seen only once; the ten largest take roughly 26%. The specimen was PBMCs, collected after allogeneic stem cell transplant with posttransplant cyclophosphamide. The receptor source for this set is a male patient over 55 who received an allogeneic stem cell transplant from a related donor, was CMV-positive, and had no GVHD. Some T cells may be graft donor cells.

This clone was seen many times. This chain joins TRBV27 and TRBJ2-1; 11 nucleotides line up with TRBD2. V was clipped by 0 bases and J by 4 bases; unmatched bases: 8. The germline V gene has CDR1 MNHEY and CDR2 SMNVEV (reference sequence). This CDR3 has 18 residues. The CDR3 DNA sequence: TGTGCCAGCAGTTTATCGGCTAGCGGGGGGCTCTCGTACAATGAGCAGTTCTTC. This gives the protein CASSLSASGGLSYNEQFF.

This clone appeared many times. The V call is TRBV9, the J call TRBJ2-6; perhaps TRBD1 as D (5 bases). CDR3 length: 17 residues. Germline loops: CDR1 SGDLS, CDR2 YYNGEE. The V and J ends lost 0 bases and 0 bases respectively, with 10 bases between them. CDR3 in DNA: TGTGCCAGCAGCGTAGCCAGGGCCTACTCTGGGGCCAACGTCCTGACTTTC. As protein: CASSVARAYSGANVLTF.

This clone was detected many times. The rearrangement uses TRBV6-5 and TRBJ1-5; the match to TRBD1 covers 9 bases. The CDR3 covers 16 residues. V lost 2 bases, J lost 0 bases, and 2 bases stayed unmatched. Germline V gene data show CDR1 as MNHEY and CDR2 as SVGAGI. The CDR3 bases are TGTGCCAGCAGTTACGGACAGGGGTATAGCAATCAGCCCCAGCATTTT. Protein product: CASSYGQGYSNQPQHF.

There are many counts of this clone. V gene TRBV28 combines with J gene TRBJ2-7, with D possibly being TRBD2 (7 bases). V was cut by 7 bases and J by 4 bases, with 17 bases left in between. Germline V gene sequence: CDR1 MDHEN, CDR2 SYDVKM. This CDR3 is 14 amino acids long. The CDR3 coding sequence is TGTGCCAGCACCGCGAGGGGGGGGATGTACGAGCAGTACTTC. It codes for CASTARGGMYEQYF.

This clone was picked up many times. The rearrangement links TRBV4-3 to TRBJ1-1, with TRBD1 matching over 8 bases. With V trimmed by 0 bases and J by 3 bases, 6 bases remained unmatched. CDR3 length: 16 amino acids. Germline V gene lookup returns CDR1 LGHNA and CDR2 YSLEER. For the CDR3, the DNA is TGCGCCAGCAGCCAAGATAGACAGGGGATTTACACTGAAGCTTTCTTT. It encodes CASSQDRQGIYTEAFF.

This clone was recorded at least ten times. The chain links TRBV18 to TRBJ1-1; D is ambiguous. This CDR3 has 13 amino acids. Trimming took 6 bases from V and 3 from J, leaving 11 bases between them. The V gene's germline CDR1 is KGHSH and CDR2 LQKENI. CDR3 nucleotide sequence: TGTGCCAGCTCTCCCCTAGCCGACACTGAAGCTTTCTTT. It yields the protein CASSPLADTEAFF.

This clone was observed many times. The chain uses TRBV5-4 and TRBJ2-1; the match to TRBD2 covers 7 bases. V lost 0 bases to trimming and J lost 0 bases; unmatched junction nucleotides: 9. Germline V gene sequence: CDR1 SGHNT, CDR2 YYREEE (reference sequence). The CDR3 spans 18 residues. Here the CDR3 reads CASSLGGKRDYSYNEQFF. Here the CDR3 DNA reads TGTGCCAGCAGCTTGGGTGGTAAGCGGGACTACTCCTACAATGAGCAGTTCTTC.

This clone was seen many times. This rearrangement joins TRBV7-8 to TRBJ2-1; D call uncertain. V lost 1 base, J lost 6 bases, and 13 bases lay in between. Per germline, CDR1 SGHVS and CDR2 FQNEAQ. The CDR3 runs 15 residues. CDR3 nucleotide sequence: TGTGCCAGCAGCTTAGGTGCCCTAGGTGGCAATGAGCAGTTCTTC. Protein product: CASSLGALGGNEQFF.

In its sample, this clone was seen many times. The rearrangement links TRBV10-3 to TRBJ1-6, with D maybe TRBD1 (6 bases). Trimming removed 10 bases from V and 8 bases from J, with 18 bases in between. The germline CDR1 and CDR2 sequences are ENHRY and SYGVKD. The CDR3 runs to 14 residues. The CDR3 spells CATGDNPAYSPLHF. CDR3 in DNA: TGTGCCACCGGGGACAACCCCGCCTATTCACCCCTCCACTTT.

This clone was seen more than once but under ten times. J is TRBJ2-2 and V is TRBV28; 11 nucleotides line up with TRBD2. Looked up from germline, CDR1 is MDHEN and CDR2 is SYDVKM. V shed 5 bases and J 4 bases; nucleotides not matched to a gene: 6. The CDR3 sequence is 16 residues long. This CDR3 reads CASSPLTSGVTGELFF. CDR3 DNA sequence: TGTGCCAGCAGTCCCCTGACTAGCGGGGTCACCGGGGAGCTGTTTTTT.